This is a list of T cell receptor beta chains from one sample in a study of human T cells and chemical hapten exposure. TCRdb fed the RACE reads into MiXCR, producing one record per CDR3 protein. This sample has about 90,000 distinct CDR3 sequences, with about a tenth found just once. The sequencing used whole blood, collected in connection with sensitization to the hapten diphenylcyclopropenone (DPC). The receptors here all came from a woman younger than 45 with alopecia areata. Some clones in this sample may be carry-over from other donors' samples. Each CDR3 is given with its conserved first and last residue. Fields, in order: V gene, D gene, J gene, CDR3 protein. D genes are given only for firm matches.

TRBV18	TRBD1	TRBJ1-5	CASSPRGWQGVIQPQHF
TRBV11-2	TRBD1	TRBJ2-6	CASSARDRGFSGANVLTF
TRBV27	TRBD1	TRBJ1-5	CASRSFTGGPQHF
TRBV7-6	-	TRBJ1-5	CASSLRGDKPQHF
TRBV28	-	TRBJ2-1	CASSFLQGHYNEQFF
TRBV3-1	-	TRBJ2-7	CASSRTRTTTYEQYF
TRBV6-5	-	TRBJ1-6	CASSRDNPSYSPLHF
TRBV20-1	-	TRBJ2-7	CSAGSSTNSYEQYF
TRBV6-5	TRBD1	TRBJ1-2	CASSYSGQGILGGYTF
TRBV18	-	TRBJ1-3	CASSPPRITSGNTIYF
TRBV28	-	TRBJ2-6	CASGGTGTYSGANVLTF
TRBV30	-	TRBJ1-4	CAWRNTEGPLKLFF
TRBV5-1	-	TRBJ1-1	CASSLTGGSAFF
TRBV7-9	-	TRBJ1-2	CASSFKNRAAGYTF
TRBV10-3	TRBD1	TRBJ1-6	CATGQDNSPLHF
TRBV7-6	-	TRBJ2-1	CASSLALRWDEQFF
TRBV28	-	TRBJ2-7	CASSLKGKQYF
TRBV18	TRBD1	TRBJ1-5	CASSQTGEGQPQHF
TRBV5-8	TRBD1	TRBJ2-2	CASSLGTGANTGELFF
TRBV7-6	TRBD2	TRBJ2-7	CASSQEGLVSEQYF
TRBV3-1	-	TRBJ2-3	CASSSADTQYF
TRBV20-1	-	TRBJ2-3	CSVIGSQRTDTQYF
TRBV7-9	TRBD1	TRBJ1-1	CASSLAGTGSNTEAFF
TRBV4-3	-	TRBJ2-6	CASSQNEPPAGANVLTF
TRBV10-1	-	TRBJ1-5	CASQRDSNQPQHF
TRBV7-7	-	TRBJ2-3	CASSSGRTEADTQYF
TRBV3-1	TRBD2	TRBJ2-1	CASSPGTSVYNEQFF
TRBV11-2	TRBD1	TRBJ2-4	CASSTGVAKNIQYF
TRBV29-1	-	TRBJ2-3	CSATKRELGTDTQYF
TRBV28	TRBD1	TRBJ2-5	CASTLTGVQETQYF
TRBV9	TRBD2	TRBJ2-1	CASSVELAGAKNEQFF
TRBV2	TRBD1	TRBJ1-1	CANKQGASTEAFF
TRBV28	TRBD2	TRBJ2-4	CASSLSQLGGRGKNIQYF
TRBV20-1	TRBD1	TRBJ2-3	CSARWTGGTDTQYF
TRBV3-1	-	TRBJ2-6	CASSRDPGVSGANVLTF
TRBV20-1	TRBD1	TRBJ1-2	CSARTGGFNYGYTF
TRBV4-3	TRBD2	TRBJ2-7	CASSQESSGRNEQYF